The TCR beta chain under discussion was sequenced for a study of tumor and adjacent non-tumor tissue in lung cancer. Looking at the study overall: Histology: around twelve adenocarcinoma, a couple of squamous cell carcinoma, 1 small cell lung cancer. Patients were aged about 30 to 80, 9 to 10 men and about five women, stage I to III. Each sample yielded approximately 4 million productive TCRbeta reads on average.

The CDR3 length is 13 residues. Germline lookup yields CDR1 MNHEY and CDR2 SVGEGT. The study, taken as a whole, reports: Tumor tissue had significantly higher TCR diversity than normal lung.

To note about this clonotype: Its antigen remains unidentified. The junction departs from germline at one end; a sequencing error may be responsible.

RNA was extracted from bulk tissue without any cell sorting. A modified ARM-PCR protocol with three rounds of nested PCR amplified TCRbeta. MiXCR was run by TCRdb on the multiplex PCR reads, yielding one entry per CDR3 protein. This sample has under 95,000 distinct CDR3 sequences, with less than 80% found just once. This sequence was found in a man aged 55 to 70 with non-small cell lung cancer. This rearrangement joins TRBV6-2 or TRBV6-3 to TRBJ1-2; D is possibly TRBD1 (6 bases). The sample taken for sequencing was lung tumor tissue. CDR3 amino acids: CDSSYNRDYGYTF. The DNA for the CDR3 is TGTGACAGCAGTTATAACAGGGACTATGGCTACACATTC.